This section outlines one T cell receptor (beta chain) sequence together with its context. Sequencing was performed with immunoSEQ multiplex PCR; in TCRdb, only in-frame clones are kept and a portion is missing. The sample holds about 7,900 clones; roughly 80% are singletons and the top ten take about two fifths. The sample comes from a study of T cell clones after liver transplantation. This CDR3 is 15 amino acids long. The junction had 6 bases not matched to a gene; V was cut back by 1 base and J by 5 bases. The germline CDR1 and CDR2 sequences are SGHNT and YYREEE (reference sequence). This TCR was sampled from a human donor who received a liver transplant. The specimen was CD8+ T cells from blood, collected before liver transplant. This sequence joins TRBV5-4 and TRBJ2-7, with 10 bases fitting TRBD1. The CDR3 coding sequence is TGTGCCAGCAGCTTGCCCCCGGGGACAGGGGACGAGCAGTACTTC. This encodes CASSLPPGTGDEQYF.